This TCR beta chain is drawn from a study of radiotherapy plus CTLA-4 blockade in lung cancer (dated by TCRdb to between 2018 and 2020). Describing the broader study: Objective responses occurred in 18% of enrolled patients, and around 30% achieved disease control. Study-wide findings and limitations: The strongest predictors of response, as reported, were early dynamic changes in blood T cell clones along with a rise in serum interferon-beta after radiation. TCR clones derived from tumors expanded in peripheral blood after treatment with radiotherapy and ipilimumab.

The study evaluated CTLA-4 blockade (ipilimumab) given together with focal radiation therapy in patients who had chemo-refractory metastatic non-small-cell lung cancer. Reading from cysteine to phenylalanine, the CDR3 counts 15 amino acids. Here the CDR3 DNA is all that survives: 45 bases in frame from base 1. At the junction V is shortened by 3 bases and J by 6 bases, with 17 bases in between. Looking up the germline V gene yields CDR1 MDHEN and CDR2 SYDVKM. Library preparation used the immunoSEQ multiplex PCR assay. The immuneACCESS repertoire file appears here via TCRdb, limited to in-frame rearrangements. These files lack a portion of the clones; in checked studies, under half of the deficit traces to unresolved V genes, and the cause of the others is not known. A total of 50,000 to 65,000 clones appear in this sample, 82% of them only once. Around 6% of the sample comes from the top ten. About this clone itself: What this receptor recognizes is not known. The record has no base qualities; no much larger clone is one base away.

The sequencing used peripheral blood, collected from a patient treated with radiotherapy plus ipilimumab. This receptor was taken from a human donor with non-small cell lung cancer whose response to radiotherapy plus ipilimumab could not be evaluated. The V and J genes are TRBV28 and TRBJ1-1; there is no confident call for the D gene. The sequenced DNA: TGTGCCAGCAGTTTTGTGACACCTGGAAACCCTGAAGCTTTCTTT. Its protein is CASSFVTPGNPEAFF.